This TCR beta chain is drawn from a study of tumor and adjacent non-tumor tissue in lung cancer (dated by TCRdb to the late 2010s). Study-wide context: The cohort included around eleven adenocarcinoma, 2 squamous cell carcinoma and 1 small cell lung cancer patients. Ages among the approximately 15 patients ranged from about 30 to 76 years, there were around 10 men and 5 women, and disease was at TNM stage I to III. Sequencing produced approximately 130 million productive TCRbeta reads in total, an average of about 4 million reads per sample. The study compared bulk TCRbeta repertoires from lung tumor tissue and matched distant non-tumor lung tissue of roughly 14 lung cancer patients. More than 25 paired specimens, one tumor and one normal lung sample per patient, were profiled by TCRbeta CDR3 sequencing. What the research found in general, with its limitations: Because peripheral blood was not sequenced, the blood TCRbeta repertoires of the lung cancer patients in the study went unexamined. A significantly larger cumulative share of the repertoire was made up by the top 100 clones in normal lung than in tumor tissue. TCR diversity (inverse Simpson) was significantly higher in tumor than in normal lung tissue (roughly 430 vs 170, P = 0.0075, Mann-Whitney U test). Only roughly 15 patients were in the cohort, and the authors stated that larger samples and more detailed clinical data are needed. TCR diversity was significantly higher in younger patients, and greater tumor TCR diversity was associated with shorter overall survival and shorter disease-free survival. Neither the sequencing platform nor unique molecular identifiers are mentioned in the methods.

RNA was extracted from bulk unsorted tissue and checked for quality with a NanoDrop ND-1000 and an Agilent 2100. The normal lung samples consisted of distant non-tumor tissue collected more than 3 cm from the tumor edge. Newly diagnosed lung cancer patients without prior chemotherapy who had been admitted for thoracic surgery in China between August and November 2014 were enrolled as donors. The study excluded patients who had received radiotherapy or chemotherapy before or who had another cancer at the same time. Surgical tissue pieces of roughly 1-2.2 cm3 were preserved in RNAlater solution and stored at -80 °C until use. Preparation of the library involved multiplex PCR. TCRdb records Illumina HiSeq 2500 as the sequencer. Following protocols modified from ARM-PCR, the researchers constructed TCRbeta libraries through three rounds of nested PCR with primers (Table S4). Before sequencing, PCR products of 200-500 bp were cut from the gel and purified using the QIAquick gel extraction kit. The original pipeline was this. Reads were cleaned with Trimmomatic, merged with FLASH into complete CDR3 sequences, and assigned to V(D)J germline segments with MiTCR. Clonal diversity was computed as the inverse Simpson's index with VDJtools. In-frame sequences lacking a premature stop codon were counted as productive reads. TCRdb trimmed public reads at Q25 via fastp, called clones via MiXCR and kept in-frame beta chains. Every CDR3 protein is listed once, alongside the most common genes and DNA of its rows. The V and J calls, along with clone size, are taken from TCRdb and not from the paper's own processing. This sample is represented by roughly 67,000 distinct CDR3 sequences; more than 75% of them were singletons. 45% of the sample goes to the ten largest clones.

From the cysteine through the phenylalanine, the CDR3 covers 15 amino acids. Of all the DNA, just the CDR3 is kept, 45 bases in frame from base 1. Per the germline V gene (reference sequence), DFQATT is the CDR1 and SNEGSKA is the CDR2. Details on this clonotype: The target of this receptor is not known. It may be a read error: a sequence one base away is much more abundant.

The material sequenced was distant non-tumor lung tissue. This chain is built from TRBV20-1 and TRBJ2-3; 9 bases in the middle match TRBD2. This clonotype was obtained from a man in his sixties with non-small cell lung cancer. The CDR3 has the sequence CSARSVREGTGTQYF. The bases read TGCAGTGCTAGGAGCGTGCGGGAGGGCACAGGTACGCAGTATTTT.